This is a list of T cell receptor beta chains from one sample in a study of cytomegalovirus exposure and HLA in healthy donors. The protocol was immunoSEQ multiplex PCR, while the TCRdb copy is restricted to in-frame clones and leaves out a portion. This table has about 140,000 clones, over 60% appearing once. Sample: PBMCs. The receptor source for this set is a woman aged 55 to 70 in good health and CMV-seronegative. CDR3s include the opening cysteine and the closing phenylalanine or tryptophan. The D gene is left open where the match is weak. Clone size is stated in some rows and not others, as once, few, many or a class when expanded.

J gene,clone size,V gene,D gene,CDR3 protein,CDR3 DNA
TRBJ2-7,few,TRBV27,NA,CASSSSAGPYEQYF,NA
TRBJ1-1,NA,TRBV5-1,TRBD1,CASSDRTGANTEAFF,TGCGCCAGCAGCGATAGGACAGGGGCGAACACTGAAGCTTTCTTT
TRBJ2-3,NA,TRBV5-1,TRBD2,CASSLEAGSDTQYF,TGCGCCAGCAGCTTGGAAGCGGGGTCAGATACGCAGTATTTT
TRBJ1-1,few,TRBV7-2,NA,CASSLVWGGEAFF,TGTGCCAGCAGCTTAGTCTGGGGCGGTGAAGCTTTCTTT
TRBJ1-2,few,TRBV9,NA,CASSAGLGLGYTF,TGTGCCAGCAGCGCGGGACTGGGTCTTGGCTACACCTTC
TRBJ1-1,NA,TRBV6-5,NA,CASGAYTEAFF,TGTGCCAGCGGAGCATACACTGAAGCTTTCTTT
TRBJ1-1,NA,TRBV7-2,TRBD1,CASSSNSGTGAFFEAFF,TGTGCCAGCAGCTCGAACTCCGGGACAGGGGCCTTTTTTGAAGCTTTCTTT
TRBJ1-4,NA,TRBV19,TRBD1,CASSPQGARNEKLFF,TGTGCCAGTAGTCCGCAGGGGGCGAGGAATGAAAAACTGTTTTTT
TRBJ1-4,few,TRBV4-1,TRBD1,CASSQSQDRDEKLFF,TGCGCCAGCAGCCAGAGTCAGGACAGGGATGAAAAACTGTTTTTT
TRBJ1-2,NA,TRBV29-1,TRBD1,CSVEDPDRGQRNYGYTF,TGCAGCGTTGAAGATCCGGACAGGGGGCAAAGGAACTATGGCTACACCTTC
TRBJ2-3,NA,TRBV10-3,NA,CAIGSASTDTQYF,TGTGCCATCGGCTCTGCTAGCACAGATACGCAGTATTTT
TRBJ2-7,NA,TRBV7-6,TRBD1,CASSFGQGASGEQYF,TGTGCCAGCAGCTTCGGACAGGGGGCGTCGGGAGAGCAGTACTTC
TRBJ2-2,NA,TRBV5-1,TRBD1,CASSPRQGAPPGTGELFF,TGCGCCAGCAGCCCAAGACAGGGAGCGCCCCCGGGCACCGGGGAGCTGTTTTTT
TRBJ2-7,NA,TRBV14,TRBD2,CASSQEEGGLAGSYEQYF,TGTGCCAGCAGCCAAGAAGAAGGGGGACTAGCGGGATCCTACGAGCAGTACTTC
TRBJ2-7,NA,TRBV6-6,TRBD2,CASRPGLASYEQYF,TGTGCCAGCAGGCCGGGACTAGCGTCCTACGAGCAGTACTTC
TRBJ2-2,NA,TRBV5-1,NA,CASSLAPPNTGELFF,TGCGCCAGCAGCTTGGCCCCTCCGAACACCGGGGAGCTGTTTTTT
TRBJ1-1,NA,TRBV2,NA,CASMREGGSHEAFF,TGTGCCAGCATGAGGGAGGGAGGCTCGCATGAAGCTTTCTTT
TRBJ2-3,few,TRBV5-4,TRBD2,CASSPGTSGGADTQYF,TGTGCCAGCAGCCCTGGGACTAGCGGGGGGGCAGATACGCAGTATTTT
TRBJ2-1,NA,TRBV5-1,TRBD2,CASSQLAGGISEQFF,TGCGCCAGCAGCCAACTAGCGGGGGGGATCAGTGAGCAGTTCTTC
TRBJ2-6,NA,TRBV19,TRBD2,CASSIFRTSAPSGANVLTF,TGTGCCAGTAGTATCTTTAGGACTAGCGCGCCCTCTGGGGCCAACGTCCTGACTTTC